This TCR beta chain was found in a study of blood T cell repertoires in COVID-19. Study as a whole: The study drew acute and convalescent COVID-19 samples from the United States, Italy and Spain.

Per the study methods: For nucleated cells, counts were estimated from reference gene primer amplification. Assay used: immunoSEQ multiplex PCR; TCRdb lists only in-frame clones, some missing. V, J and clone size derive from that table, while D and trimming were established from the DNA sequence. The table records roughly 180,000 clones, 80% to 90% of them present only once. This CDR3 contains 15 residues. From germline, CDR1 is SEHNR and CDR2 FQNEAQ (reference sequence). With 8 bases clipped from V and 2 bases from J, the junction kept 7 bases outside the gene matches. The sequence was collected from a man aged 70 or older with active or convalescent COVID-19. The chain links TRBV7-9 to TRBJ2-1, with 9 bases identical to TRBD2. Sequencing input: peripheral blood. The CDR3 nucleotides are TGTGCCAGCGGAATAGCGGGAGTGCCCTACAATGAGCAGTTCTTC. Translating it yields CASGIAGVPYNEQFF. The full variable domain, with the rest looked up from reference TRBV7-9 and TRBJ2-1, is DTGVSQNPRHKITKRGQNVTFRCDPISEHNRLYWYRQTLGQGPEFLTYFQNEAQLEKSRLLSDRFSAERPKGSFSTLEIQRTEQGDSAMYLCASGIAGVPYNEQFFGPGTRLTVL.